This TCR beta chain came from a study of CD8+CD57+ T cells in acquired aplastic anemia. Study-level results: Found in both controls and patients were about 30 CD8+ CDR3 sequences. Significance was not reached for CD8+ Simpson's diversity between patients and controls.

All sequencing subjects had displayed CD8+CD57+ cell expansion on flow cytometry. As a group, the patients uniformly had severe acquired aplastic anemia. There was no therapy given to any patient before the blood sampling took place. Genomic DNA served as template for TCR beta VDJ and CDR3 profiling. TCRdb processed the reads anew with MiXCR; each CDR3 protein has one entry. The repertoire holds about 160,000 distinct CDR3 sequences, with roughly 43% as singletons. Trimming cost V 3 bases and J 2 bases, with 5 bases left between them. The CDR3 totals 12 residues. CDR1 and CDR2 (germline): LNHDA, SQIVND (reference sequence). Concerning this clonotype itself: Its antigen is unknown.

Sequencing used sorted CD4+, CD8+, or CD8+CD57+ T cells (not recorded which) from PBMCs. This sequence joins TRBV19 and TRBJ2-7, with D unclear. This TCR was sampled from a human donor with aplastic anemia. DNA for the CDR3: TGTGCCAGTAGTATGGGAACCTACGAGCAGTACTTC. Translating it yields CASSMGTYEQYF.